Each of the 19 T cell receptor beta chains below was sequenced from the same sample in a study of cytomegalovirus exposure and HLA in healthy donors. Primers for the PCR totalled 60 Vbeta and 13 Jbeta. Profiled with immunoSEQ multiplex PCR; TCRdb holds only in-frame clones, not every one. Among about 160,000 clones listed, around 85% were seen once. Sequenced input: PBMCs. These receptors came from a man between 40 and 49 years old in good health and CMV-seronegative.

The J gene is TRBJ1-6, the V gene TRBV28, with D tentatively TRBD1 (6 bases). V lost 6 bases to trimming and J lost 5 bases, with 17 bases between them. CDR3 length: 16 residues. The germline V gene encodes CDR1 MDHEN and CDR2 SYDVKM. CDR3 sequence reads: CASRLDRLLNNSPLHF. The CDR3 region has the DNA TGTGCCAGCAGACTAGACAGGTTACTGAATAATTCACCCCTCCACTTT. Together with reference TRBV28 and TRBJ1-6, the CDR3 gives the full variable domain: DVKVTQSSRYLVKRTGEKVFLECVQDMDHENMFWYRQDPGLGLRLIYFSYDVKMKEKGDIPEGYSVSREKKERFSLILESASTNQTSMYLCASRLDRLLNNSPLHFGNGTRLTVT.

The chain carries TRBV6-1 and TRBJ1-2, with a possible D match to TRBD1 (6 bases). The germline V and J ends were trimmed by 6 bases and 0 bases, with 11 bases remaining between them. Germline CDR1 and CDR2: MNHNS and SASEGT. The CDR3 is 14 residues long. DNA for the CDR3: TGTGCCAGCAGAGTAACAGGGCCTAACTATGGCTACACCTTC. It encodes CASRVTGPNYGYTF.

This clone was observed a few times. The gene calls are TRBV5-1 and TRBJ2-3; possible D gene TRBD2, 5 bases. V lost 0 bases and J lost 1, with 12 bases in between. CDR1 is SGHRS, CDR2 YFSETQ, per germline. This CDR3 is built from 16 residues. The CDR3 nucleotides read TGCGCCAGCAGCTTGGGAGGGCTTAGGGGCACAGATACGCAGTATTTT. Translation: CASSLGGLRGTDTQYF.

The V and J genes are TRBV9 and TRBJ2-3; D is perhaps TRBD1 (6 bases). The V end was cut by 0 bases, the J end by 6 bases, with 14 bases between. From germline, CDR1 is SGDLS and CDR2 YYNGEE. The CDR3 consists of 15 residues. The CDR3 DNA is TGTGCCAGCAGCGTAGGGGGGCAGGGCAGGGATACGCAGTATTTT. It is translated as CASSVGGQGRDTQYF.

The rearrangement uses TRBV5-1 and TRBJ1-6; 7 bases agree with TRBD1. Trimming removed 4 bases from V and 5 bases from J; junction bases left unmatched: 6. Germline assignment: CDR1 SGHRS and CDR2 YFSETQ. The CDR3 has 15 residues. DNA for the CDR3: TGCGCCAGCAGCCAATCGGGACAGCATAATTCACCCCTCCACTTT. Its translation is CASSQSGQHNSPLHF.

V usage is TRBV6-1 and J usage is TRBJ2-5; TRBD1 is a possible D gene (5 bases). Matching the DNA end better, TRBJ2-7 makes the J call doubtful. This CDR3 spans 13 amino acids. Germline V gene lookup returns CDR1 MNHNS and CDR2 SASEGT. The CDR3, as DNA: TGTGCCAGCATGATCAGGGTTTTAGGCGAGCAGTACTTC. Translated, it gives CASMIRVLGEQYF.

This clone was found a few times. The chain carries TRBV5-1 and TRBJ1-6, with no clear D. The germline V and J ends were trimmed by 0 bases and 9 bases, with 10 bases remaining between them. Germline CDR1 is SGHRS and CDR2 is YFSETQ. The CDR3 length is 14 residues. The CDR3 coding sequence is TGCGCCAGCAGCTTGGGGGAGTTGGGTTCACCCCTCCACTTT. It codes for CASSLGELGSPLHF.

This clone was picked up a small number of times. This chain connects TRBV18 to TRBJ2-3; D unclear. Germline values: CDR1 KGHSH, CDR2 LQKENI. The CDR3 has 11 amino acids. V gave up 3 bases and J gave up 6 bases, with 4 bases separating them. The CDR3 is CASSPGDTQYF. As DNA, the CDR3 is TGTGCCAGCTCACCGGGCGATACGCAGTATTTT.

The rearrangement links TRBV7-8 to TRBJ1-5; D is perhaps TRBD1 (5 bases). CDR1 and CDR2 (germline): SGHVS, FQNEAQ. V lost 5 bases to trimming and J lost 0 bases, with 20 bases between them. The CDR3 spans 18 residues. As DNA, the CDR3 is TGTGCCAGCAGCCCCCGGGCGGGAGAGGGGTATAGCAATCAGCCCCAGCATTTT. Translated, it gives CASSPRAGEGYSNQPQHF.

Turning to this clone: One end of the junction does not line up with germline, which may come from a read error. Other DNA sequences from this sample encode an identical CDR3 as well. The chain links TRBV19 to TRBJ1-6; 7 bases map to TRBD1. Germline V lookup: CDR1 LNHDA, CDR2 SQIVND (reference sequence). The CDR3 has 14 residues. CDR3 DNA: TGTGCCAGCAAAGACAGGGCGAATAATTCACCTCTCCACTTT. Encoded protein: CASKDRANNSPLHF.

The table lists this clone with a count of one. The chain joins TRBV5-8 to TRBJ2-7, with D possibly TRBD2 on 6 matching bases. CDR1 is SGHTS and CDR2 is YDEGEE in the germline V gene. The ends were cut back, 4 bases at V and 2 bases at J, with 10 bases in the middle. The CDR3 extends over 13 amino acids. CDR3: CASSLDYTYEQYF. As DNA, the CDR3 is TGTGCCAGCAGCCTGGACTACACCTACGAGCAGTACTTC.

The V gene is TRBV6-4, the J gene TRBJ1-1; D is unclear. V lost 0 bases to trimming and J lost 1 base, with 6 bases between them. There are 14 residues in the CDR3. Germline V lookup: CDR1 MRHNA, CDR2 SNTAGT. CDR3: CASSDSDKNTEAFF. The CDR3 bases are TGTGCCAGCAGTGACTCCGACAAGAACACTGAAGCTTTCTTT.

For this clone: The junction shows a germline mismatch at one end, possibly a read error. V usage is TRBV5-1 and J usage is TRBJ1-5; D may be TRBD1 (5 bases). The CDR3 runs to 16 residues. Germline V gene data show CDR1 as SGHRS and CDR2 as YFSETQ. The CDR3 bases are TGCGCCAGCAGGTTGGGGGACGGGGGGAGCAATCAGCCCCAGCATTTT. It codes for CASRLGDGGSNQPQHF.

V and J are TRBV7-9 and TRBJ2-6; a weak D match, TRBD2 (7 bases). Germline values: CDR1 SEHNR, CDR2 FQNEAQ (reference sequence). V was shortened by 7 bases and J by 2 bases, with 12 bases between the two germline ends. The CDR3 is 15 residues long. CDR3 protein: CASTLGGAGANVLTF. The CDR3 DNA sequence: TGTGCCAGCACCCTAGGGGGGGCTGGGGCCAACGTCCTGACTTTC.

This clone was counted once. The V call is TRBV30, the J call TRBJ1-2, with 8 bases fitting TRBD1. Unmatched junction bases numbered 5, after V lost 4 bases and J lost 4 bases. CDR1 and CDR2 (germline): GTSNPN, SVGIG (reference sequence). This CDR3 contains 13 residues. CDR3 amino acids: CAWTAGTGYGYTF. CDR3 DNA: TGTGCCTGGACCGCCGGGACAGGCTATGGCTACACCTTC.

This clone occurred once. The rearrangement uses TRBV30 and TRBJ2-7; TRBD1 aligns across 9 bases. This CDR3 is 12 amino acids long. Germline V lookup: CDR1 GTSNPN, CDR2 SVGIG (reference sequence). The ends lost 6 bases at V and 4 bases at J; junction bases unmatched: 4. For the CDR3, the DNA is TGTGCCTGCCCGGGACAGGGTTACGAGCAGTACTTC. This codes for CACPGQGYEQYF. Supplemented by reference TRBV30 and TRBJ2-7, the full variable domain reads SQTIHQWPATLVQPVGSPLSLECTVEGTSNPNLYWYRQAAGRGLQLLFYSVGIGQISSEVPQNLSASRPQDRQFILSSKKLLLSDSGFYLCACPGQGYEQYFGPGTRLTVT.

This sequence joins TRBV28 and TRBJ1-2, with a weak D call TRBD1 (5 bases). In germline, CDR1 is MDHEN, CDR2 SYDVKM. The V end was cut by 5 bases, the J end by 5 bases, with 12 bases between. The CDR3 is made up of 13 amino acids. This chain's CDR3 is CASSEGRRYGYTF. In DNA form, the CDR3 reads TGTGCCAGCAGTGAGGGGAGGCGTTATGGCTACACCTTC.

The chain has TRBV15 and TRBJ2-5; a possible D gene is TRBD2 (7 bases). In germline, CDR1 is LNHNV, CDR2 YYDKDF (reference sequence). The CDR3 loop spans 18 amino acids. Between the trimmed V and J ends, which lost 0 bases and 2 bases, there was a span of 19 bases. CDR3 coding DNA: TGTGCCACCAGCAGAGATTGGGGGGGGTTGGGGGCACAAGAGACCCAGTACTTC. Protein sequence: CATSRDWGGLGAQETQYF.

The chain joins TRBV9 to TRBJ1-3, with D possibly TRBD1 on 5 matching bases. V was cut by 3 bases and J by 1 base, with 17 bases left in between. This CDR3 region has 17 residues. Germline CDR1 SGDLS, CDR2 YYNGEE. CDR3 DNA sequence: TGTGCCAGCAGCGGAATCGACAGACCATCGTCTGGAAACACCATATATTTT. Translation gives CASSGIDRPSSGNTIYF.